The present T cell receptor (beta chain) was sequenced within a study of T-cell reconstitution after alpha-beta-depleted transplantation in children. Study-wide results and limits: About two months after transplant, alpha-beta T cells reportedly came from several hundred expanded graft clones.

This clonotype was seen many times. Its antigen is as yet unknown. Preparation of the TCRbeta library was carried out with unique molecular identifiers. Via MiXCR, TCRdb re-called the PCR reads, giving one row per CDR3 protein. This sample has approximately 210,000 distinct CDR3 sequences, with roughly 15% found just once. The length of the CDR3 is 14 residues. The germline V gene encodes CDR1 MNHEY and CDR2 SVGEGT. Germline trimming cut 2 bases from V and 1 base from J; bases unmatched to any gene: 0. The chain recombines TRBV6-2 or TRBV6-3 with TRBJ2-3; TRBD1 matches at 7 bases. Source: PBMCs, mostly from graft donor cells, taken 360 days after TCRalphabeta/CD19-depleted stem cell transplant. This receptor was obtained from a male patient between 2 and 10 years old who had a stem cell transplant for acute lymphoblastic leukemia, so the T cells may come from the graft donor. CDR3 sequence (DNA): TGTGCCAGCAGTTACGGGACAGGCACAGATACGCAGTATTTT. It specifies CASSYGTGTDTQYF.